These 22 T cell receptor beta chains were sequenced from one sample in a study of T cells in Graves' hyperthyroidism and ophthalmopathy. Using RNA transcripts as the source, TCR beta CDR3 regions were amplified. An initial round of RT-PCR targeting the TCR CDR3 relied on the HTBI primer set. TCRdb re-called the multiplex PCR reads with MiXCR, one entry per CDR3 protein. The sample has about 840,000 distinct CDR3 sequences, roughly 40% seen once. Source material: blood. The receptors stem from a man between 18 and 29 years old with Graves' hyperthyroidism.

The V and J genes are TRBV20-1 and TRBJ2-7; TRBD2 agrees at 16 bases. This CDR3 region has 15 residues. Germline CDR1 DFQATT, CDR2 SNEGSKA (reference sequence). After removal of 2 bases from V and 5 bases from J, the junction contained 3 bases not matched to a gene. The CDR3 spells CSARLGTSGRDEQYF. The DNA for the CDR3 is TGCAGTGCTAGATTAGGGACTAGCGGGAGGGACGAGCAGTACTTC.

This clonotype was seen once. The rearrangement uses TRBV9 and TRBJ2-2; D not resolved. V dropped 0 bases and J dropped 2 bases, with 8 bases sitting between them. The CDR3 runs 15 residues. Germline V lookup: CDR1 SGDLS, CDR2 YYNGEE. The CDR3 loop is CASSVATVNTGELFF. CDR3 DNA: TGTGCCAGCAGCGTAGCTACTGTTAACACCGGGGAGCTGTTTTTT. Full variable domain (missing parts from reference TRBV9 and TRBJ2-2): DSGVTQTPKHLITATGQRVTLRCSPRSGDLSVYWYQQSLDQGLQFLIQYYNGEERAKGNILERFSAQQFPDLHSELNLSSLELGDSALYFCASSVATVNTGELFFGEGSRLTVL.

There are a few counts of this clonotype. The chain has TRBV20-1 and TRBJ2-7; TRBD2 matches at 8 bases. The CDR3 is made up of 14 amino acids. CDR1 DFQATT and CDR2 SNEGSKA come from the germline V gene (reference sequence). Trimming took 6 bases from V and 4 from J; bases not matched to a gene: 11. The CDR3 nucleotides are TGCAGTGCCCACCCCAGCGGGGGTGATTACGAGCAGTACTTC. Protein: CSAHPSGGDYEQYF.

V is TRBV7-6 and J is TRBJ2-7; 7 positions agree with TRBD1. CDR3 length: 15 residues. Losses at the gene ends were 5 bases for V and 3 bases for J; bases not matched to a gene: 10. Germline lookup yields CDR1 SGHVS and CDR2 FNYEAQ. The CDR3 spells CASSLWTGLFYEQYF. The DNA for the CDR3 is TGTGCCAGCAGCCTGTGGACAGGCCTCTTCTACGAGCAGTACTTC. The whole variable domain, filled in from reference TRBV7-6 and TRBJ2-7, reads GAGVSQSPRYKVTKRGQDVALRCDPISGHVSLYWYRQALGQGPEFLTYFNYEAQQDKSGLPNDRFSAERPEGSISTLTIQRTEQRDSAMYRCASSLWTGLFYEQYFGPGTRLTVT.

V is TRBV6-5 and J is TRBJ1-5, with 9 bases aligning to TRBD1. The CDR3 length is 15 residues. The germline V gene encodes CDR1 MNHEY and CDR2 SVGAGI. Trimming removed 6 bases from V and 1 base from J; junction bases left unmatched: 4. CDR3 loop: CASSNGQGSNQPQHF. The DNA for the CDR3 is TGTGCCAGCAGCAACGGACAGGGGAGCAATCAGCCCCAGCATTTT.

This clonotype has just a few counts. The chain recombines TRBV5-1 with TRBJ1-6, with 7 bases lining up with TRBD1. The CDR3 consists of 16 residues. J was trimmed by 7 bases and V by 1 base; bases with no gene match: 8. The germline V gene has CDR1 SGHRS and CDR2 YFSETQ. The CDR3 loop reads CASSLSLAGGNSPLHF. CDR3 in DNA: TGCGCCAGCAGCTTGTCCCTTGCAGGGGGAAATTCACCCCTCCACTTT.

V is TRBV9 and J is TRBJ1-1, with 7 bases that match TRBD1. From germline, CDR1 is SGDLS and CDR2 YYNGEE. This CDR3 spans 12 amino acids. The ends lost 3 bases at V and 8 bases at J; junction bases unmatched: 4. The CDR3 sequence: CASSAQDREAFF. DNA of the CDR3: TGTGCCAGCAGCGCCCAGGACAGGGAAGCTTTCTTT.

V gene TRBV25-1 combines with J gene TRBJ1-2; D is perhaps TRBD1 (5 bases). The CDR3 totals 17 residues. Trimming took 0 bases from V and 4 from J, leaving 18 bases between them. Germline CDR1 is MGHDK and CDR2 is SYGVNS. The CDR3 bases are TGTGCCAGCAGTGAATATAGCAGCTTAGGGGCTGGCTATGGCTACACCTTC. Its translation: CASSEYSSLGAGYGYTF.

The CDR3 region is CASSSTGGTGNTIYF. Written as DNA, the CDR3 is TGCGCCAGCAGCTCTACAGGGGGCACTGGAAACACCATATATTTT. The rearrangement joins TRBV5-1 to TRBJ1-3, with TRBD1 identical over 9 bases. The CDR3 runs to 15 residues. The V segment lost 3 bases and the J segment 2 bases; nucleotides outside the gene matches: 3. CDR1 is SGHRS and CDR2 is YFSETQ in the germline V gene.

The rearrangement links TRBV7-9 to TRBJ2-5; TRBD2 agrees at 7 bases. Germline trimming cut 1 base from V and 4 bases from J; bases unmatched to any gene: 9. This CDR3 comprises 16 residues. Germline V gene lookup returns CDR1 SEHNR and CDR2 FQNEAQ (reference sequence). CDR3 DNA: TGTGCCAGCAGCTTAGAGAAAACGGGAGGAGGAGAGACCCAGTACTTC. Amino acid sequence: CASSLEKTGGGETQYF.

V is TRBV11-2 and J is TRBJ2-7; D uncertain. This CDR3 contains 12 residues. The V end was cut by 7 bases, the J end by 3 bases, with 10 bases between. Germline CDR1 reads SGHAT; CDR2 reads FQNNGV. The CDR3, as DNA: TGTGCCAGCACCCCCGACGTCTACGAGCAGTACTTC. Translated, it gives CASTPDVYEQYF.

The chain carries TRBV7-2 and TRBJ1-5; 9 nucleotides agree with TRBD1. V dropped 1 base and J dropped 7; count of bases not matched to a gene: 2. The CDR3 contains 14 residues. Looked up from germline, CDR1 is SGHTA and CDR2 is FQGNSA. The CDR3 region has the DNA TGTGCCAGCAGCTTAGACAGGGGGCACCAGCCCCAGCATTTT. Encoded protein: CASSLDRGHQPQHF. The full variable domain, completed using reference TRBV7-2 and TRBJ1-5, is GAGVSQSPSNKVTEKGKDVELRCDPISGHTALYWYRQSLGQGLEFLIYFQGNSAPDKSGLPSDRFSAERTGGSVSTLTIQRTQQEDSAVYLCASSLDRGHQPQHFGDGTRLSIL.

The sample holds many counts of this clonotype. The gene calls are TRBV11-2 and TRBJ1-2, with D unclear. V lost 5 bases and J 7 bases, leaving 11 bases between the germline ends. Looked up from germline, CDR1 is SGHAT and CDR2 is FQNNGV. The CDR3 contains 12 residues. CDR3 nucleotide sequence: TGTGCCAGCAGCCTCCGAATGGGTGGCTACACCTTC. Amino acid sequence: CASSLRMGGYTF.

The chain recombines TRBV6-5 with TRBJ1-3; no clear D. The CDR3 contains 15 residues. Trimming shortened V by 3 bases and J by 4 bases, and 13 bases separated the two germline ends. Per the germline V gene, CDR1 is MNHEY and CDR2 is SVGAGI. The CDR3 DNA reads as TGTGCCAGCAGTTATTCCGGCGGAGCGGGAAACACCATATATTTT. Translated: CASSYSGGAGNTIYF.

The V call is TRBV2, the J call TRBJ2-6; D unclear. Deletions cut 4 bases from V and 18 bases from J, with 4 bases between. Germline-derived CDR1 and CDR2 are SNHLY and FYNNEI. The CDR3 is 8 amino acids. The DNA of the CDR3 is TGTGCCAGCAGTGGACGGACTTTC. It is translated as CASSGRTF.

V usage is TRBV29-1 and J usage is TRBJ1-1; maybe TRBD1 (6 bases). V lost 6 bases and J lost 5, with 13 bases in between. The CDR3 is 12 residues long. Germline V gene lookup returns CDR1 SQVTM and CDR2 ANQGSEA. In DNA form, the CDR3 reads TGCAGCGTGTGCAGGGGCTCGACTGAAGCTTTCTTT. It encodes CSVCRGSTEAFF.

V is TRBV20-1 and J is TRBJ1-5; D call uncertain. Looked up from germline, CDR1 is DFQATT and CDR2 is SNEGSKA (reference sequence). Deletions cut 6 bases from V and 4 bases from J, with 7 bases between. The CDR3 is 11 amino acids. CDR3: CSAPCNQPQHF. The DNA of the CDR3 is TGCAGTGCCCCCTGTAATCAGCCCCAGCATTTT.

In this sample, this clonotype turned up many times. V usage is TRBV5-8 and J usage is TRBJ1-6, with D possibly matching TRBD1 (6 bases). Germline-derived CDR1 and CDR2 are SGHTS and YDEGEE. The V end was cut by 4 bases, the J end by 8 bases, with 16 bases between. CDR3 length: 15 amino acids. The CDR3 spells CASSQQQGRDSPLHF. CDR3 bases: TGTGCCAGCAGCCAACAACAGGGAAGGGATTCACCCCTCCACTTT.

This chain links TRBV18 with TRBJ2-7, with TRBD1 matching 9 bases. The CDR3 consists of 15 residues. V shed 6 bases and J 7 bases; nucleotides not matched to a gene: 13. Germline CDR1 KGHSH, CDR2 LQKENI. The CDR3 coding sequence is TGTGCCAGCTCCCCCAGGACAGGGGATTCTGGGGAGCAGTACTTC. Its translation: CASSPRTGDSGEQYF.

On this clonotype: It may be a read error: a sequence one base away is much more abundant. The DNA of the CDR3 is TGTGCCGTCAGTGAGTCGTCAGGGGGCGGCGGGGCCCAGTACTTC. Amino acids: CAVSESSGGGGAQYF. The J gene is TRBJ2-5, the V gene TRBV10-3; 8 nucleotides match TRBD1. Germline CDR1 is ENHRY and CDR2 is SYGVKD. This CDR3 spans 15 amino acids.

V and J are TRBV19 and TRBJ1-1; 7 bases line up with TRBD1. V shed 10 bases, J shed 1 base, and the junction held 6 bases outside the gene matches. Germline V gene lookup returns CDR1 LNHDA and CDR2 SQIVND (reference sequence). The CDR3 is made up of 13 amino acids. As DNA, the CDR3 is TGTGCCACAGAGGGACAGAAGAACACTGAAGCTTTCTTT. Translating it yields CATEGQKNTEAFF.

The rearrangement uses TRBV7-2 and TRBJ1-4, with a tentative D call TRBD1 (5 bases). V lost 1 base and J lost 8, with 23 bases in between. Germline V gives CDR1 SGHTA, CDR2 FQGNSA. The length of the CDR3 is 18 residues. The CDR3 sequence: CASSLEGGAGLWSEKLFF. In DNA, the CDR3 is TGTGCCAGCAGCTTAGAGGGAGGGGCGGGCCTATGGTCCGAAAAACTGTTTTTT. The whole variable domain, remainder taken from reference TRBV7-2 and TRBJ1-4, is GAGVSQSPSNKVTEKGKDVELRCDPISGHTALYWYRQSLGQGLEFLIYFQGNSAPDKSGLPSDRFSAERTGGSVSTLTIQRTQQEDSAVYLCASSLEGGAGLWSEKLFFGSGTQLSVL.